Reported below is one T cell receptor beta chain. The data belong to a study of blood T cell repertoires in COVID-19. Looking at the study overall: PBMCs, B-cell-depleted T cells, or T cells were the source of the cDNA or gDNA that made up the material.

The protocol was immunoSEQ multiplex PCR, while the TCRdb copy is restricted to in-frame clones and leaves out a portion. This sample has roughly 150,000 clones; about 87% occur once, and the top ten carry over 9%. V was clipped by 0 bases and J by 3 bases, with 7 bases between them. CDR1 and CDR2 (germline): SGDLS, YYNGEE. This CDR3 contains 14 residues. This TCR was recovered from a woman aged 65 to 85 with COVID-19, enrolled during active disease. The genes are TRBV9 and TRBJ1-3; no clear D gene. Sequencing was performed on peripheral blood. CDR3 region: CASSVAGYGNTIYF. As DNA, the CDR3 is TGTGCCAGCAGCGTAGCGGGTTATGGAAACACCATATATTTT.